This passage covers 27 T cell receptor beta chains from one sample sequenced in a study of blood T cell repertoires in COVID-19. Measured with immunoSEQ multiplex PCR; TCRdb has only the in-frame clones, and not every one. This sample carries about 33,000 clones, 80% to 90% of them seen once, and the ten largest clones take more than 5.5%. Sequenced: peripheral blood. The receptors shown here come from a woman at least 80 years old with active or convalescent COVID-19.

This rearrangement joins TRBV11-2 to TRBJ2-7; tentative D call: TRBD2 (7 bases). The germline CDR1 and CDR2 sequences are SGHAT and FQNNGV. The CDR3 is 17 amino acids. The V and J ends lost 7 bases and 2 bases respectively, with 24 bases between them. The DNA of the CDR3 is TGTGCCAGCAACAACCCTCCCGGGGGGCGCGCGGCCTACGAGCAGTACTTC. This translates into CASNNPPGGRAAYEQYF.

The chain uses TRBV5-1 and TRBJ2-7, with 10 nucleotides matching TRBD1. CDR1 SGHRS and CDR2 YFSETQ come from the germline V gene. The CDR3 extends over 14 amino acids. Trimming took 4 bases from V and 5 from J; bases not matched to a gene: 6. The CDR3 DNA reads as TGCGCCAGCAGCACGGGACAGGGGTTCCACGAGCAGTACTTC. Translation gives CASSTGQGFHEQYF.

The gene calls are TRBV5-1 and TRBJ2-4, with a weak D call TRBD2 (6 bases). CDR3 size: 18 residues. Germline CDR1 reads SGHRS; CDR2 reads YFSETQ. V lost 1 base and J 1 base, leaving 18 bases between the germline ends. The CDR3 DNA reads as TGCGCCAGCAGCTTGTCCCCGATGCGGGGACTGGCCAAAAACATTCAGTACTTC. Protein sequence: CASSLSPMRGLAKNIQYF.

CDR3 nucleotides: TGTGCCAGCAGCTTAAAACCCGGGACAGGGATTTCCGAGCAGTACTTC. Translated, it gives CASSLKPGTGISEQYF. The chain joins TRBV11-2 to TRBJ2-7; TRBD1 agrees at 9 bases. The CDR3 has 16 amino acids. Germline values: CDR1 SGHAT, CDR2 FQNNGV. The junction had 11 bases not matched to a gene; V was cut back by 2 bases and J by 6 bases. The whole variable domain, filled in from reference TRBV11-2 and TRBJ2-7, reads EAGVAQSPRYKIIEKRQSVAFWCNPISGHATLYWYQQILGQGPKLLIQFQNNGVVDDSQLPKDRFSAERLKGVDSTLKIQPAKLEDSAVYLCASSLKPGTGISEQYFGPGTRLTVT.

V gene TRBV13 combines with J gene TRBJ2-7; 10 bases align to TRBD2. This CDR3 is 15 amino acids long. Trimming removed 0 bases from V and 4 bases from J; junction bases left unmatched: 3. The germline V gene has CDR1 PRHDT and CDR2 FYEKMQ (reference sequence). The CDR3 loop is CASSLGPSGRYEQYF. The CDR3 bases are TGTGCCAGCAGCTTAGGTCCTAGCGGGAGATACGAGCAGTACTTC.

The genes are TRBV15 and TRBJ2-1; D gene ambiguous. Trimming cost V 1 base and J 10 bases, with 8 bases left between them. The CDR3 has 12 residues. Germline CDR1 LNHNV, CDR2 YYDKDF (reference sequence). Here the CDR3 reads CATSRARQEQFF. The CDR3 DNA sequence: TGTGCCACCAGCAGAGCGAGGCAGGAGCAGTTCTTC.

CDR3 protein: CASSSGNYGYTF. CDR3 coding DNA: TGTGCCAGCAGTTCCGGGAACTATGGCTACACCTTC. This chain joins TRBV28 and TRBJ1-2; D is undetermined. CDR1 and CDR2 from the germline V gene are MDHEN and SYDVKM. The CDR3 loop spans 12 amino acids. Trimming took 4 bases from V and 2 from J, leaving 5 bases between them.

The CDR3 sequence: CASSSPPEPQHF. The CDR3 DNA follows: TGTGCCAGCTCAAGCCCCCCGGAGCCCCAGCATTTT. The gene calls are TRBV18 and TRBJ1-5; D unclear. Germline CDR1 KGHSH, CDR2 LQKENI. The V end lost 5 bases, the J end lost 8 bases, and 10 bases lay between the germline ends. The CDR3 contains 12 residues.

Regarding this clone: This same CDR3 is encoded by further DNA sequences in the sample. This CDR3 is CSVGTSGNTDTQYF. In DNA, the CDR3 is TGCAGCGTCGGGACTAGCGGGAATACAGATACGCAGTATTTT. The chain combines TRBV29-1 with TRBJ2-3, with 13 bases that match TRBD2. J lost 3 bases, V lost 6 bases, and 3 bases had no gene match. This CDR3 is built from 14 residues. Germline lookup yields CDR1 SQVTM and CDR2 ANQGSEA.

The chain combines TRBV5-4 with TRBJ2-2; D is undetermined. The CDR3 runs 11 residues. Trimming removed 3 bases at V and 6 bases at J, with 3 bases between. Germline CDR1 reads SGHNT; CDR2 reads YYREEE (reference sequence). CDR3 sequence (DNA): TGTGCCAGCAGCTCGTCCGGGGAGCTGTTTTTT. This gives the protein CASSSSGELFF.

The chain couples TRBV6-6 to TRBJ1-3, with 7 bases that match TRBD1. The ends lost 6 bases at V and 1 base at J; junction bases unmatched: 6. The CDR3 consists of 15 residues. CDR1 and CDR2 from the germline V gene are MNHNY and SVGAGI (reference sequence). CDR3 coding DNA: TGTGCCAGCAGCCCCGGGACAGCTTCTGGAAACACCATATATTTT. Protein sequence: CASSPGTASGNTIYF.

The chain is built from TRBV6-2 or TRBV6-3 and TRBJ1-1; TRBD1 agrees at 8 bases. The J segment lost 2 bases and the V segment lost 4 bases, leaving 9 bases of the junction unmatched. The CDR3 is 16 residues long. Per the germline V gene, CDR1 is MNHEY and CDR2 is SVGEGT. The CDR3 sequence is CASSSAHRGTNTEAFF. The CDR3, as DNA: TGTGCCAGCAGTTCCGCGCACAGGGGGACCAACACTGAAGCTTTCTTT.

DNA for the CDR3: TGTGCCAGTAGTATTGACGGACCGGGAGGCTACACCTTC. Its translation: CASSIDGPGGYTF. The rearrangement joins TRBV19 to TRBJ1-2, with D unclear. Trimming took 3 bases from V and 8 from J, leaving 13 bases between them. This CDR3 has 13 amino acids. Germline loops: CDR1 LNHDA, CDR2 SQIVND (reference sequence).

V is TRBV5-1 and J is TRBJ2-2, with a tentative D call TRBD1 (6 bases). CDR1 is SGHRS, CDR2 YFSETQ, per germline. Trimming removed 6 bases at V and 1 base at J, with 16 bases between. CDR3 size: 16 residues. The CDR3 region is CASTNDRLENTGELFF. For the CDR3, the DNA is TGCGCCAGCACCAACGACAGGCTGGAGAACACCGGGGAGCTGTTTTTT. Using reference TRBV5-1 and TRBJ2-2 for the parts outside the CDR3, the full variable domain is KAGVTQTPRYLIKTRGQQVTLSCSPISGHRSVSWYQQTPGQGLQFLFEYFSETQRNKGNFPGRFSGRQFSNSRSEMNVSTLELGDSALYLCASTNDRLENTGELFFGEGSRLTVL.

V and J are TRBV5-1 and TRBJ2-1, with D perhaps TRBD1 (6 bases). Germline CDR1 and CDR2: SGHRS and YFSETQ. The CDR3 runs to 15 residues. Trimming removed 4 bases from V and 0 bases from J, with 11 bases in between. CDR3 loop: CASSVQGSSYNEQFF. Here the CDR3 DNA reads TGCGCCAGCAGCGTTCAGGGGAGCTCCTACAATGAGCAGTTCTTC.

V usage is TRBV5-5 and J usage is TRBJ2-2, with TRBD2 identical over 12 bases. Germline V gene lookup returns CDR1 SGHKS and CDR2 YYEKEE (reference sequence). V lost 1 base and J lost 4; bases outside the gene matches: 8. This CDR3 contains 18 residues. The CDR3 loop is CASSLSPTSGGRTGELFF. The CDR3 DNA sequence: TGTGCCAGCAGCTTGTCCCCGACTAGCGGGGGCCGCACCGGGGAGCTGTTTTTT.

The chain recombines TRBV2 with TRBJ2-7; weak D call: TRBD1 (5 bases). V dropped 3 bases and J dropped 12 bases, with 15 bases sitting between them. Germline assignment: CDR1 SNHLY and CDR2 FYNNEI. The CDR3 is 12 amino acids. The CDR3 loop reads CASSDQGPTLYF. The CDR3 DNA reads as TGTGCCAGCAGTGATCAGGGTCCTACGCTGTACTTC.

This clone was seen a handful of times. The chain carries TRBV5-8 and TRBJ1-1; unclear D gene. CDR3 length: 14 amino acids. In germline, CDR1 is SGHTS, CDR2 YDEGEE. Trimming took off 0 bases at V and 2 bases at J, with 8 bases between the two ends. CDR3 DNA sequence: TGTGCCAGCAGCTTGGGGCAGTTCAACACTGAAGCTTTCTTT. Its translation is CASSLGQFNTEAFF.

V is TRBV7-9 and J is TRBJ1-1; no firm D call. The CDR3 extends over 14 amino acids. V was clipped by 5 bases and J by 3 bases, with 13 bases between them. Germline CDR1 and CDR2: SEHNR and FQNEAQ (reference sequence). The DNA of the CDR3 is TGTGCCAGCAGCCCTGAGGCCCGAGACACTGAAGCTTTCTTT. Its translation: CASSPEARDTEAFF.

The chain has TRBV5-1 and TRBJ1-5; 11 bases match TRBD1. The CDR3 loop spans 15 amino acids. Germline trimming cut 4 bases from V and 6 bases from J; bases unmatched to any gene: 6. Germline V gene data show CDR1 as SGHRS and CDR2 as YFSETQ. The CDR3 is CASSPGTGGRQPQHF. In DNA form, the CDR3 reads TGCGCCAGCAGCCCCGGGACAGGGGGGCGTCAGCCCCAGCATTTT.

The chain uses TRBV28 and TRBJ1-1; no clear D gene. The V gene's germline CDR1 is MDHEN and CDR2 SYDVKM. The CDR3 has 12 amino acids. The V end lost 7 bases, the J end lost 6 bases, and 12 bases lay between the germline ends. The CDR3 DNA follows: TGTGCCAGCACCCTTGCGCCCGCTGAAGCTTTCTTT. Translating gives CASTLAPAEAFF. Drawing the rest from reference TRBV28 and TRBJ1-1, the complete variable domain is DVKVTQSSRYLVKRTGEKVFLECVQDMDHENMFWYRQDPGLGLRLIYFSYDVKMKEKGDIPEGYSVSREKKERFSLILESASTNQTSMYLCASTLAPAEAFFGQGTRLTVV.

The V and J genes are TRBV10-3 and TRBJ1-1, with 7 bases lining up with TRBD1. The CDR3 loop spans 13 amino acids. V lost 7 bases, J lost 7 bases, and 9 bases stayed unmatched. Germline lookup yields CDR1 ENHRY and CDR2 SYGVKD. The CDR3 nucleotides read TGTGCCATCACCTCCGGGACAGTCGGTGAAGCTTTCTTT. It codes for CAITSGTVGEAFF.

The DNA for the CDR3 is TGTGCCACCAGCAGAGATAATCTAAGCAATCAGCCCCAGCATTTT. Amino acids: CATSRDNLSNQPQHF. This chain links TRBV15 with TRBJ1-5; no definite D call. CDR1 is LNHNV and CDR2 is YYDKDF in the germline V gene (reference sequence). This CDR3 contains 15 residues. The germline V and J ends were trimmed by 0 bases and 1 base, with 7 bases remaining between them.

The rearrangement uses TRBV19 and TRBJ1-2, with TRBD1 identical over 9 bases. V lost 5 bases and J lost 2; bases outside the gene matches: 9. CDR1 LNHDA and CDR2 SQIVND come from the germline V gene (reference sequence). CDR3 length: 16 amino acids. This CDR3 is CASSRTGTGRNYGYTF. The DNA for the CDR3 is TGTGCCAGTAGTCGGACCGGGACAGGGCGCAACTATGGCTACACCTTC.

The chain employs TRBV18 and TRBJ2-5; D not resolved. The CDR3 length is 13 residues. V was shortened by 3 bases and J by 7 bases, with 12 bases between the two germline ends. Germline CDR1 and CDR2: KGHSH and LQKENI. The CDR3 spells CASSPPNVGTQYF. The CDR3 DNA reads TGTGCCAGCTCACCGCCGAATGTCGGGACCCAGTACTTC.

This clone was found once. The CDR3 loop reads CASSFGGPVADTQYF. In DNA, the CDR3 is TGTGCCAGCAGCTTCGGAGGGCCAGTGGCAGATACGCAGTATTTT. This chain uses TRBV7-9 with TRBJ2-3, with D perhaps TRBD2 (6 bases). The V end lost 3 bases, the J end lost 4 bases, and 14 bases lay between the germline ends. CDR1 SEHNR and CDR2 FQNEAQ come from the germline V gene (reference sequence). This CDR3 has 15 amino acids.

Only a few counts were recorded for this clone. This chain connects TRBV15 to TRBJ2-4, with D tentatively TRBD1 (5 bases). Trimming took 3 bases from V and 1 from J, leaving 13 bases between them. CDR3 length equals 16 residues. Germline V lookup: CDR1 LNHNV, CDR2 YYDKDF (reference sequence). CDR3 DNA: TGTGCCACCAGCAGGACTTCCCACAGGGCCAAAAACATTCAGTACTTC. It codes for CATSRTSHRAKNIQYF.